These 20 T cell receptor beta chains were sequenced from one sample in a study of T-cell memory formation after mild COVID-19. TCRdb processed the 5' RACE reads anew with MiXCR; each CDR3 protein has one entry. In the table there are a few hundred thousand distinct CDR3 sequences, about 21% of which are singletons. Sequences were obtained from PBMCs or a T cell subset sorted from them (not recorded which). Every receptor here comes from an adult woman who had mild COVID-19 (a few samples of this study predate the infection). Cell type and time point are not known.

This clonotype was observed a single time. The chain carries TRBV2 and TRBJ1-2; D call uncertain. Trimming removed 1 base at V and 0 bases at J, with 6 bases between. The CDR3 is made up of 14 amino acids. Germline CDR1 is SNHLY and CDR2 is FYNNEI. The CDR3 spells CASSEGRTNYGYTF. In DNA, the CDR3 is TGTGCCAGCAGTGAAGGGCGTACTAACTATGGCTACACCTTC.

This chain joins TRBV29-1 and TRBJ2-5; 10 nucleotides agree with TRBD2. The CDR3 runs 14 residues. Germline trimming cut 4 bases from V and 0 bases from J; bases unmatched to any gene: 2. CDR1 and CDR2 (germline): SQVTM, ANQGSEA. This CDR3 reads CSVALAGHQETQYF. The CDR3 DNA is TGCAGCGTTGCACTAGCGGGGCACCAAGAGACCCAGTACTTC.

This rearrangement joins TRBV5-6 to TRBJ2-1, with a possible D match to TRBD2 (6 bases). This CDR3 has 14 amino acids. V was shortened by 4 bases and J by 3 bases, with 11 bases between the two germline ends. Germline V gene lookup returns CDR1 SGHDT and CDR2 YYEEEE. The CDR3 is CASSTLAVYNEQFF. In DNA form, the CDR3 reads TGTGCCAGCAGCACTTTAGCGGTCTACAATGAGCAGTTCTTC.

The chain is built from TRBV29-1 and TRBJ2-7; 8 bases line up with TRBD2. The CDR3 runs 13 residues. Germline trimming cut 3 bases from V and 1 base from J; bases unmatched to any gene: 2. Germline assignment: CDR1 SQVTM and CDR2 ANQGSEA. The CDR3 is CSVEAGGSYEQYF. As DNA, the CDR3 is TGCAGCGTTGAGGCGGGGGGTTCCTACGAGCAGTACTTC.

This clonotype was recorded many times. The rearrangement joins TRBV18 to TRBJ2-1; D could derive from TRBD1 or TRBD2 (6 bases each). The germline CDR1 and CDR2 sequences are KGHSH and LQKENI. Deletions cut 0 bases from V and 2 bases from J, with 11 bases between. The length of the CDR3 is 16 residues. The CDR3 DNA is TGTGCCAGCTCACCACCGACAGGAGGGGCCTACAATGAGCAGTTCTTC. Residues: CASSPPTGGAYNEQFF.

The sample holds a few counts of this clonotype. This chain links TRBV7-9 with TRBJ2-1, with 10 bases identical to TRBD2. This CDR3 is 12 amino acids long. Germline loops: CDR1 SEHNR, CDR2 FQNEAQ (reference sequence). The V segment lost 2 bases and the J segment 15 bases; nucleotides outside the gene matches: 4. The CDR3, as DNA: TGTGCCAGCAGCTTACTAGCGGGAGCGCCGTTCTTC. It codes for CASSLLAGAPFF.

This chain joins TRBV5-1 and TRBJ2-4, with 11 bases matching TRBD1. Trimming at V came to 4 bases and at J to 1 base, leaving 7 bases not matched to a gene. Germline CDR1 SGHRS, CDR2 YFSETQ. The CDR3 contains 17 residues. The CDR3 sequence is CASSHKDRGRAKNIQYF. For the CDR3, the DNA is TGCGCCAGCAGCCACAAGGACAGGGGGCGCGCCAAAAACATTCAGTACTTC.

This sequence joins TRBV9 and TRBJ1-1; 8 bases align to TRBD1. The CDR3 sequence is 16 residues long. The V segment lost 3 bases and the J segment 0 bases; nucleotides outside the gene matches: 7. Looked up from germline, CDR1 is SGDLS and CDR2 is YYNGEE. The CDR3 loop is CASSGPGQGMNTEAFF. The CDR3, as DNA: TGTGCCAGCAGCGGCCCAGGACAGGGAATGAACACTGAAGCTTTCTTT.

The V call is TRBV7-2, the J call TRBJ2-5; 10 bases line up with TRBD2. Trimming removed 3 bases from V and 5 bases from J; junction bases left unmatched: 6. Looked up from germline, CDR1 is SGHTA and CDR2 is FQGNSA. CDR3 size: 15 residues. In DNA, the CDR3 is TGTGCCAGCAGCTTTGTAGCGGGGGGTACGGAGACCCAGTACTTC. Translation: CASSFVAGGTETQYF. The full variable domain, rest sourced from reference TRBV7-2 and TRBJ2-5, is GAGVSQSPSNKVTEKGKDVELRCDPISGHTALYWYRQSLGQGLEFLIYFQGNSAPDKSGLPSDRFSAERTGGSVSTLTIQRTQQEDSAVYLCASSFVAGGTETQYFGPGTRLLVL.

This clonotype came up a few times. The rearrangement uses TRBV29-1 and TRBJ1-2; no definite D call. Germline V gives CDR1 SQVTM, CDR2 ANQGSEA. Trimming removed 7 bases from V and 8 bases from J, with 14 bases in between. This CDR3 is built from 11 residues. CDR3 sequence: CSGKYSEGYTF. The CDR3 coding sequence is TGCAGCGGGAAGTACAGCGAAGGCTACACCTTC.

This chain links TRBV18 with TRBJ2-1; 7 bases are a match to TRBD2. With 2 bases clipped from V and 8 bases from J, the junction kept 6 bases outside the gene matches. The CDR3 has 14 residues. Germline V lookup: CDR1 KGHSH, CDR2 LQKENI. The CDR3 nucleotides read TGTGCCAGCTCACCAGCGGGGGTACGGGATGAGCAGTTCTTC. Protein sequence: CASSPAGVRDEQFF. The full variable domain, in which reference TRBV18 and TRBJ2-1 provide the parts outside the CDR3, is NAGVMQNPRHLVRRRGQEARLRCSPMKGHSHVYWYRQLPEEGLKFMVYLQKENIIDESGMPKERFSAEFPKEGPSILRIQQVVRGDSAAYFCASSPAGVRDEQFFGPGTRLTVL.

The V and J genes are TRBV24-1 and TRBJ2-1, with TRBD2 matching 13 bases. After removal of 3 bases from V and 1 base from J, the junction contained 8 bases not matched to a gene. Germline V gene sequence: CDR1 KGHDR, CDR2 SFDVKD. The CDR3 runs to 19 residues. The CDR3 sequence: CATSDGGTSGILSYNEQFF. In nucleotides, the CDR3 is TGTGCCACCAGTGATGGGGGGACTAGCGGGATCCTTTCCTACAATGAGCAGTTCTTC.

The chain uses TRBV10-3 and TRBJ2-2, with no clear D. The CDR3 loop spans 13 amino acids. V was shortened by 0 bases and J by 7 bases, with 6 bases between the two germline ends. Looked up from germline, CDR1 is ENHRY and CDR2 is SYGVKD. CDR3 sequence: CAISESTGGELFF. The CDR3 nucleotides read TGTGCCATCAGTGAGTCGACGGGCGGGGAGCTGTTTTTT.

As for this clonotype: The junction and the germline gene differ at one end; a read error may be behind it. The chain carries TRBV18 and TRBJ2-5; D tentatively reads TRBD1 or TRBD2 (5 bases each). The CDR3 contains 14 residues. Germline loops: CDR1 KGHSH, CDR2 LQKENI. As DNA, the CDR3 is TGTCCCAGCTCAAACAACCAGGGACGGGAGACCCAGTACTTC. Encoded protein: CPSSNNQGRETQYF.

CDR3 in DNA: TGCAGTGCTAGTAGGGGGCCGAAGGAGCAGTTCTTC. Translating gives CSASRGPKEQFF. The V call is TRBV20-1, the J call TRBJ2-1; 7 bases line up with TRBD1. CDR1 and CDR2 (germline): DFQATT, SNEGSKA (reference sequence). The CDR3 extends over 12 amino acids. V dropped 3 bases and J dropped 10; count of bases not matched to a gene: 6.

The chain joins TRBV7-2 to TRBJ2-3; 7 bases fit TRBD1. The CDR3 length is 16 residues. CDR1 is SGHTA, CDR2 FQGNSA, per germline. The junction had 8 bases not matched to a gene; V was cut back by 5 bases and J by 0 bases. CDR3 nucleotides: TGTGCCAGCAGCCTGAGACAGGGCGGTAGCACAGATACGCAGTATTTT. This sequence encodes CASSLRQGGSTDTQYF. Supplemented by reference TRBV7-2 and TRBJ2-3, the full variable domain reads GAGVSQSPSNKVTEKGKDVELRCDPISGHTALYWYRQSLGQGLEFLIYFQGNSAPDKSGLPSDRFSAERTGGSVSTLTIQRTQQEDSAVYLCASSLRQGGSTDTQYFGPGTRLTVL.

This clonotype was counted ten times or more. The chain recombines TRBV7-8 with TRBJ2-1; 8 positions match TRBD1. CDR1 is SGHVS, CDR2 FQNEAQ, per germline. Unmatched junction bases numbered 12, after V lost 11 bases and J lost 6 bases. CDR3 length: 14 amino acids. In nucleotides, the CDR3 is TGTGCCTCCTCTGGGGGACAGGCTTTCAATGAGCAGTTCTTC. Translating it yields CASSGGQAFNEQFF.

The genes are TRBV27 and TRBJ1-1, with D maybe TRBD1 (5 bases). V shed 7 bases and J shed 5 bases, with 8 bases lying between them. Germline CDR1 MNHEY, CDR2 SMNVEV (reference sequence). This CDR3 is 11 amino acids long. In nucleotides, the CDR3 is TGTGCCAGCACCTGGGGGACTGAAGCTTTCTTT. Its translation: CASTWGTEAFF.

This clonotype has only a few counts. The CDR3 spells CASSLVRSTSYNEQFF. In DNA, the CDR3 is TGCGCCAGCAGCTTGGTAAGGAGTACCTCCTACAATGAGCAGTTCTTC. V is TRBV5-1 and J is TRBJ2-1; no clear D gene. Between the trimmed V and J ends, which lost 0 bases and 0 bases, there was a span of 10 bases. The CDR3 length is 16 residues. Germline lookup yields CDR1 SGHRS and CDR2 YFSETQ.

This clonotype appeared a few times. CDR3 nucleotide sequence: TGCGCCAGCAGACGGGACACGAGCTCCTACGAGCAGTACTTC. Translation: CASRRDTSSYEQYF. The chain combines TRBV5-1 with TRBJ2-7; D perhaps matches TRBD1 (6 bases). The CDR3 extends over 14 amino acids. Germline CDR1 and CDR2: SGHRS and YFSETQ. Trimming stripped 5 bases from V and 0 bases from J, with 12 bases between.